The rows below give T cell receptor beta chains drawn from one sample of a study of T cell responses to AZD1222 COVID-19 vaccine. Produced via immunoSEQ multiplex PCR; TCRdb's table is partial and in-frame only. This table has some 200,000 clones, just over 90% appearing once. Specimen: peripheral blood, collected on day 0 of AZD1222 vaccination. The receptors originated from an adult in good health. Both conserved end residues are part of each CDR3. D genes are given only for firm matches. The listing skips clone size in some rows; elsewhere it reads once, few, many or a size class.

TRBJ2-7,NA,13,TRBV12-3/TRBV12-4,NA,TGTGCCAGCAGTCCGCCCCGGAGGGGAGAGCAGTACTTC,CASSPPRRGEQYF
TRBJ2-6,NA,20,TRBV21-1,NA,TGTGCCAGCAGGGGACTAGCGGGAGGGCGGCTACCTACTGGGGCCAACGTCCTGACTTTC,CASRGLAGGRLPTGANVLTF
TRBJ1-6,once,19,TRBV7-9,TRBD1,TGTGCCAGCAGCCCTCGACAGGGTTCTCGAATTGGTTATAATTCACCCCTCCACTTT,CASSPRQGSRIGYNSPLHF
TRBJ1-1,NA,14,TRBV9,NA,TGTGCCAGCAGCGTAGACGGGCAGAACACTGAAGCTTTCTTT,CASSVDGQNTEAFF
TRBJ1-5,NA,16,TRBV9,TRBD1,TGTGCCAGCAGCCCCGGTAGCTCAGGGGGGGTCCATCCCCAGCATTTT,CASSPGSSGGVHPQHF
TRBJ2-1,NA,12,TRBV19,NA,TGTGCCAGTAGTGCGAGGAGGCATCGGCAGTTCTTC,CASSARRHRQFF
TRBJ2-3,NA,13,TRBV4-2,TRBD2,TGTGCCAGCAGCCAGATAGCGGGAGAGGATTGGTATTTT,CASSQIAGEDWYF
TRBJ1-4,NA,11,TRBV20-1,NA,TGCAGTGCTATTGATAATGAAAAACTGTTTTTT,CSAIDNEKLFF
TRBJ2-7,NA,14,TRBV9,NA,TGTGCCAGCAGCGTAGGCAGGAGCTCCTACGAGCAGTACTTC,CASSVGRSSYEQYF
TRBJ2-3,few,17,TRBV5-1,TRBD2,TGCGCCAGCAGCGACCAGACTAGCGGGTTTAGCACAGATACGCAGTATTTT,CASSDQTSGFSTDTQYF
TRBJ1-1,once,12,TRBV28,NA,TGTGCCAGCAGCCTTGGACCTCGAGGGTCTTTCTTT,CASSLGPRGSFF
TRBJ1-1,NA,10,TRBV20-1,NA,TGCAGTGCCGTTAACACTGAAGCTTTCTTT,CSAVNTEAFF
TRBJ2-7,NA,16,TRBV10-3,NA,TGTGCCATCAGTGTTCTCCGGGACCCCCCTTTCAGCGAGCAGTACTTC,CAISVLRDPPFSEQYF
TRBJ1-3,NA,15,TRBV25-1,NA,TGTGCCAGCAGTGAATTTGGGGGGCCTGGAAACACCATATATTTT,CASSEFGGPGNTIYF
TRBJ2-2,once,15,TRBV11-2,NA,TGTGCCAGCAGCACCTACAGGTCAGACACCGGGGAGCTGTTTTTT,CASSTYRSDTGELFF
TRBJ2-5,NA,16,TRBV5-4,TRBD1,TGTGCCAGCAGCTTACCCACTCTGGACAGGGCCGAGACCCAGTACTTC,CASSLPTLDRAETQYF
TRBJ1-2,NA,13,TRBV24-1,NA,TGTGCCACCAGTGATTTTGGGGGAGGTGGCTACACCTTC,CATSDFGGGGYTF
TRBJ1-5,NA,13,TRBV19,TRBD1,TGTGCCAGCGAGGGGACAGGTTCAGAAGCCCAGCATTTT,CASEGTGSEAQHF
TRBJ1-2,NA,18,TRBV4-2,NA,TGTGCCAGCAGCCAAGATCAACTGGGGGCGGGGGTTTATTATGGCTACACCTTC,CASSQDQLGAGVYYGYTF
TRBJ2-5,NA,14,TRBV5-4,NA,TGTGCCAGCAGCTTGTCCGGGTCTCAAGAGACCCAGTACTTC,CASSLSGSQETQYF
TRBJ2-7,NA,14,TRBV29-1,TRBD1,TGCAGCGTTGATTTGGGACAGGGATACTACGAGCAGTACTTC,CSVDLGQGYYEQYF
TRBJ2-7,NA,15,TRBV25-1,TRBD2,TGTGCCAGCAGTGAATTTAAGCGGGAGGGCCACGAGCAGTACTTC,CASSEFKREGHEQYF
TRBJ2-7,NA,15,TRBV2,TRBD1,TGTGCCAGCAGTAGGGACAGGGTTTATTCGTACGAGCAGTACTTC,CASSRDRVYSYEQYF
TRBJ1-6,NA,14,TRBV27,NA,TGTGCCAAGGGGAGGGTGTTCGGTAATTCACCCCTCCACTTT,CAKGRVFGNSPLHF
TRBJ2-7,NA,17,TRBV25-1,NA,TGTGCCAGCAGTGAATTCGGGTTAGCGGAGAGCTCCTACGAGCAGTACTTC,CASSEFGLAESSYEQYF
TRBJ2-5,once,16,TRBV7-6,TRBD2,TGTGCCAGCAGCAACCGACTAGCGGGGGGCCTCGAGACCCAGTACTTC,CASSNRLAGGLETQYF
TRBJ1-2,NA,16,TRBV19,NA,TGTGCCAGTAGTATAGTCAGGCAGGGACCTAACTATGGCTACACCTTC,CASSIVRQGPNYGYTF
TRBJ1-2,NA,13,TRBV4-1,TRBD1,TGCGCCAGCAGCCAAGAATGGGACAGAGACTACACCTTC,CASSQEWDRDYTF
TRBJ1-4,NA,12,TRBV24-1,TRBD1,TGTGCCACCAGTGATGGGACAGGTAAACTGTTTTTT,CATSDGTGKLFF
TRBJ1-1,NA,14,TRBV28,NA,TGTGCCAGCAGTCTGCCCGGGGACCTCACTGAAGCTTTCTTT,CASSLPGDLTEAFF
TRBJ2-7,NA,13,TRBV12-3/TRBV12-4,NA,TGTGCCAGCAGTTCACGAAGGTTTAGCGAGCAGTACTTC,CASSSRRFSEQYF
TRBJ2-1,NA,14,TRBV3-1/TRBV3-2,TRBD1,TGTGCCAGCAGAAATTTTAGACAGGGTAATGAGCAGTTCTTC,CASRNFRQGNEQFF
TRBJ2-7,NA,13,TRBV5-6,TRBD2,TGTGCCAGCAGCTCGGGGGGACCCTACGAGCAGTACTTC,CASSSGGPYEQYF
TRBJ1-4,NA,15,TRBV5-5,NA,TGTGCCAGCAGCTTTTGGGGGGCGACTAATGAAAAACTGTTTTTT,CASSFWGATNEKLFF
TRBJ2-3,NA,15,TRBV2,NA,TGTGCCAGCAGAGACGACAGGCTTAGCACAGATACGCAGTATTTT,CASRDDRLSTDTQYF
TRBJ2-7,NA,14,TRBV27,TRBD2,TGTGCCAGCACATCCTCCCGGGAGGGCTACGAGCAGTACTTC,CASTSSREGYEQYF
TRBJ1-2,few,16,TRBV11-2,NA,TGTGCCAGCAGCGCTCTCTCGGGCAGGGGAAACTATGGCTACACCTTC,CASSALSGRGNYGYTF
TRBJ2-2,NA,13,TRBV15,NA,TGTGCCACCAGCTTAAGGGACACCGGGGAGCTGTTTTTT,CATSLRDTGELFF
TRBJ2-2,NA,15,TRBV5-8,NA,TGTGCCAGCAGCTTGGGGACAATGAACACCGGGGAGCTGTTTTTT,CASSLGTMNTGELFF
TRBJ2-5,NA,13,TRBV14,NA,TGTGCCAGCAGCCCCTCCACTGGGGAGACCCAGTACTTC,CASSPSTGETQYF
TRBJ2-2,few,12,TRBV4-2,NA,TGTGCCAGCAGCCAAGTCACCGGGGAGCTGTTTTTT,CASSQVTGELFF
TRBJ2-3,NA,14,TRBV19,NA,TGTGCCAGTCGATTCCCTACAGGGCCGGGTACGCAGTATTTT,CASRFPTGPGTQYF
TRBJ2-7,once,14,TRBV10-2,NA,TGCGCCAGCAGGACCCAGGGGAAGAGCTACGAGCAGTACTTC,CASRTQGKSYEQYF
TRBJ1-2,NA,13,TRBV6-5,NA,TGTGCCAGCAGTTTCTTTATAGGCTATGGCTACACCTTC,CASSFFIGYGYTF
TRBJ1-3,NA,12,TRBV28,NA,TGTGCCAGCAGTTTTCGCGGAAACACCATATATTTT,CASSFRGNTIYF